This paragraph reports one T cell receptor (beta chain). V was shortened by 3 bases and J by 8 bases, with 10 bases between the two germline ends. The CDR3 has 12 amino acids. Germline V gene lookup returns CDR1 MNHNS and CDR2 SASEGT. These data belong to a study of blood T cell repertoires in COVID-19. In the study overall: Acute-phase and convalescent COVID-19 samples originated in the United States, Italy and Spain.

Libraries were prepared by immunoSEQ multiplex PCR; TCRdb keeps only in-frame clonotypes and omits some of them. Among approximately 190,000 clones listed, around 84% were seen once. The receptor's source is a human donor in a cohort sampled during active COVID-19. This chain connects TRBV6-1 to TRBJ1-2; D possibly corresponds to TRBD1 (5 bases). Sequenced input: peripheral blood. The CDR3 loop reads CASSETVRGYTF. The DNA of the CDR3 is TGTGCCAGCAGTGAGACAGTGAGGGGCTACACCTTC.